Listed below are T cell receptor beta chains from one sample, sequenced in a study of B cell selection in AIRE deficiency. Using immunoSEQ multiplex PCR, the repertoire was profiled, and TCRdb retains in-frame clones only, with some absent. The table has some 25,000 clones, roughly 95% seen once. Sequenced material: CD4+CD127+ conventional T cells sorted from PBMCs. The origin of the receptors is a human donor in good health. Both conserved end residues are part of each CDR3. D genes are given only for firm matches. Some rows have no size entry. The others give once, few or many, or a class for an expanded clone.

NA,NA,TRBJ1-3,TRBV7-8,TGTGCCAGCGGGCAGAGGGGTGGAAACACCATATATTTT,CASGQRGGNTIYF
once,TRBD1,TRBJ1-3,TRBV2,TGTGCCAGCAGTGGGGACAGGGGACGTGGAAACACCATATATTTT,CASSGDRGRGNTIYF
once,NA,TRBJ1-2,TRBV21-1,TGTGCCAGCAGCCCGGAGCCTCGGACAGGGGAGGACTATGGCTACACCTTC,CASSPEPRTGEDYGYTF
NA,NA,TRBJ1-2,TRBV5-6,TGTGCCAGCAGCTTTACCGTGAGGAAGGGCTACACCTTC,CASSFTVRKGYTF
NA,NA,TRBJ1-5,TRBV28,TGTGCCTCTGACCCGACAGGCTCTGTGGGTCAGCCCCAGCATTTT,CASDPTGSVGQPQHF
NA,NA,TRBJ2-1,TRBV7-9,TGTGCCAGCAGCGAAGGACAGTACAATGAGCAGTTCTTC,CASSEGQYNEQFF
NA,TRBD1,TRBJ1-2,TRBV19,TGTGCCAGCAGGGGGAGCGGCTACACCTTC,CASRGSGYTF
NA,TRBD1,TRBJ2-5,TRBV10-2,TGCGCCAGCAGCGACAGGGGGCAACAAGAGACCCAGTACTTC,CASSDRGQQETQYF
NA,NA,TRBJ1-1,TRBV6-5,TGTGCCAGCAGTTACTCGAAGAGCACTGAAGCTTTCTTT,CASSYSKSTEAFF
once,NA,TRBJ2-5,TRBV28,TGTGCCAGCAGCTCCAGGGAGACCCAGTACTTC,CASSSRETQYF
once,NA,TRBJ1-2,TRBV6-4,TGTGCCAGCATTATACTCCCCCCGGACACACGGCTTTTTAACTATGGCTACACCTTC,CASIILPPDTRLFNYGYTF
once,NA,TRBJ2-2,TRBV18,TGTGCCAGCTCAGTTGGATTCACCGGGGAGCTGTTTTTT,CASSVGFTGELFF
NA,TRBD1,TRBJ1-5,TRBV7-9,TGTGCCAGCAGTCCCGGGGACAGCCCCAATCAGCCCCAGCATTTT,CASSPGDSPNQPQHF
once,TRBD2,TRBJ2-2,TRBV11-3,TGTGCCAGCACTCTCCTAGCGGGCTCTGGGGAGCTGTTTTTT,CASTLLAGSGELFF
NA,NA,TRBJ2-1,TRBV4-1,TGCGCCAGCAGCATCCGGCCAAGAAATGAGCAGTTCTTC,CASSIRPRNEQFF
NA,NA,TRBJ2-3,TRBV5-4,TGTGCCAGCAGCCACCCCGGGACTAGCACAGATACGCAGTATTTT,CASSHPGTSTDTQYF
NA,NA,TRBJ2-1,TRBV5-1,TGCGCCAGCAGCCTTAGGGGGGGAGGCTACAATGAGCAGTTCTTC,CASSLRGGGYNEQFF
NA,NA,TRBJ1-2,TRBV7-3,TGTGCCAGCAGCTTAGCCCAGGGTGAGGGCTACACCTTC,CASSLAQGEGYTF
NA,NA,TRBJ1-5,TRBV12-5,TGTGCTAGTGGGCAGGGTTACGGACAGCCCCAGCATTTT,CASGQGYGQPQHF
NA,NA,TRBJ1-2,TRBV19,TGTGCCAGCCTGGATTCTCCAGGGGTTTTGGATGGCTACACCTTC,CASLDSPGVLDGYTF
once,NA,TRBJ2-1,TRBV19,TGTGCCAGTAGTCCCAGGGACTACAATGAGCAGTTCTTC,CASSPRDYNEQFF
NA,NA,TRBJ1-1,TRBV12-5,TGTGCTAGTCGCCCCCCAGGGTACCCTGAAGCTTTCTTT,CASRPPGYPEAFF
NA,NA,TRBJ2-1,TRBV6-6,TGTGCCAGCAGCCGGGGGAGGGGGCCCTACAATGAGCAGTTCTTC,CASSRGRGPYNEQFF
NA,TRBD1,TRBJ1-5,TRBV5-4,TGTGCCAGCAGCCAGAGTAGACAGGGGTATAGCAATCAGCCCCAGCATTTT,CASSQSRQGYSNQPQHF
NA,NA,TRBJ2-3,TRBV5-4,TGTGCCAGCAGCTTGGGTTGGGACACAGATACGCAGTATTTT,CASSLGWDTDTQYF
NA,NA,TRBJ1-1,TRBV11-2,TGTGCCAGCAGCTTAGCGGGCACCATGAACACTGAAGCTTTCTTT,CASSLAGTMNTEAFF
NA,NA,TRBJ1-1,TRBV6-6,TGTGCCAGCAGTTACGGAGGGAACACTGAAGCTTTCTTT,CASSYGGNTEAFF
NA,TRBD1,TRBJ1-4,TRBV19,TGTGCCAGTAGTATCAACGGCGACAGGGACGAAAAACTGTTTTTT,CASSINGDRDEKLFF
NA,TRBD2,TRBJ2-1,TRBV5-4,TGTGCCAGCAGCGGATTAGCGGGAGGCCCCATCAATGAGCAGTTCTTC,CASSGLAGGPINEQFF
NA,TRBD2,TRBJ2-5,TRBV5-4,TGTGCCAGCACCCTCGGTCGTAGCGGGGGGGAGGAAGAGACCCAGTACTTC,CASTLGRSGGEEETQYF
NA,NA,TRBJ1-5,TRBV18,TGTGCCAGCTCACCGCGGAGCAATCAGCCCCAGCATTTT,CASSPRSNQPQHF
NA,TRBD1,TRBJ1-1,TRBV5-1,TGCGCCAGCAGCTTGGACGGACAGGCCAACACTGAAGCTTTCTTT,CASSLDGQANTEAFF
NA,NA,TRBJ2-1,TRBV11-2,TGTGCCAGCAGCTTAGGACGGGGTATCTACAATGAGCAGTTCTTC,CASSLGRGIYNEQFF
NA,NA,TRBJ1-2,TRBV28,TGTGCCAGCAGTTTGAGAAGGGGTCGATATGGCTACACCTTC,CASSLRRGRYGYTF
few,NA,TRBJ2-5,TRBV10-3,TGTGCCATCAGTGGGAGGAGACTAGTCAACCAAGAGACCCAGTACTTC,CAISGRRLVNQETQYF